This T cell receptor (beta chain) appears in the sequencing data of a study of T cell clonotyping in hematopoietic cell transplantation. The sample's time point: recipient sample about 28 days before transplant, after cytoreduction. V was pared by 11 bases and J by 3 bases, with 16 bases of the junction left unmatched. The CDR3 has 16 amino acids. Germline CDR1 and CDR2: MDHEN and SYDVKM. Assay: immunoSEQ multiplex PCR; the TCRdb copy retains only in-frame clones and omits some. Here the sample spans tens of thousands of clones, over 75% being singletons. The chain uses TRBV28 and TRBJ1-5; TRBD1 agrees at 7 bases. This clonotype originated in a man aged 55-75 years with biphenotypic leukemia. Some clones in this sample may be carry-over from other donors' samples. The starting material was peripheral blood mononuclear cells, obtained before stem cell transplant. As DNA, the CDR3 is TGTGCCCATCATCAGACAGGGAGGGGGAACAATCAGCCCCAGCATTTT. Protein sequence: CAHHQTGRGNNQPQHF.